What follows is one TCR beta chain and its context. Its antigen is undetermined. The CDR3 has 16 residues. The data are from a study of a mutant IDH1 vaccine in newly diagnosed glioma. Sequencing used immunoSEQ multiplex PCR; TCRdb keeps in-frame clones, though not all of them. In the table there are around 30,000 clones, 80% of which are singletons. Regarding time point: week 23, last vaccination. The investigators gave 300 ug of mutant IDH1 20-mer peptide in each vaccine dose, together with topical imiquimod. The source material was PBMCs, sampled from a glioma patient whose treatment included an IDH1 peptide vaccine. The V gene is TRBV21-1, the J gene TRBJ1-4. TRBV21-1 is shown as a pseudogene. The clonotype comes from a woman aged 18-35 years with glioma. The CDR3: CASSRPGSGRDEKLFF. The CDR3 DNA follows: TGTGCCAGCAGCAGACCCGGGAGCGGCCGGGATGAAAAACTGTTTTTT.